This T cell receptor beta chain derives from a study of control samples from healthy donors and cancer patients (dated by TCRdb to 2018 to 2020). V is clipped by 3 bases and J by 5 bases, and the sequence between their germline boundaries is 12 bases long. Including the terminal cysteine and phenylalanine, the CDR3 comprises 14 residues. The retained sequence is limited to the CDR3, 42 bases, with the frame set at the first base. CDR1 and CDR2, per the germline V gene, are KGHDR and SFDVKD. Remarks on this clone: Its antigen specificity is not known. No much larger clone is present one base from it, and per-base qualities are unavailable.

The library was produced with the immunoSEQ multiplex PCR assay. Not all clones reach the TCRdb copy of this immuneACCESS table, which keeps in-frame sequences only. Checked studies attribute under half of the gap to unresolved V genes and leave the rest unexplained. The sample contains about 27,000 clones, approximately 90% of them found a single time. Of the sample, around an eighth is held by the ten largest clones. Sequencing was done on a sample of PBMCs. This clonotype was obtained from a man aged 50 or older with lung cancer. The chain is encoded by TRBV24-1 joined to TRBJ2-5, with the D gene not clear enough to name. The nucleotide sequence reads TGTGCCACCAGTGATCGGGCCGCAAGGGAGACCCAGTACTTC. Its protein is CATSDRAARETQYF.